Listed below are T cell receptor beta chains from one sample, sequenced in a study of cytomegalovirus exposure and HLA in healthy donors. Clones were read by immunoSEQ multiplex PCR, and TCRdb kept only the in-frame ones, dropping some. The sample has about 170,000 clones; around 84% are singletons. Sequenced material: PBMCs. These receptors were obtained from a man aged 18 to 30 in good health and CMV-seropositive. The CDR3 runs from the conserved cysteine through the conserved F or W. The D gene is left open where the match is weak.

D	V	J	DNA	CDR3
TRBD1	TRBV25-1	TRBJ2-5	TGTGCCAGCAGAGGACAGGGACGAGAGACCCAGTACTTC	CASRGQGRETQYF
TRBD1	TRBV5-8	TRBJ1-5	TGTGCCAGCAGCTCAGCAGGCGACAGGGTAGAGCCTCAGCCCCAGCATTTT	CASSSAGDRVEPQPQHF
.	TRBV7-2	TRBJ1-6	TGTGCCAGCAGAATATCGGGAAGCTCCTATAATTCACCCCTCCACTTT	CASRISGSSYNSPLHF
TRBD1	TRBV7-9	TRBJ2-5	TGTGCCAGCAGCTCCGACAGGGGGATCAGAGAGACCCAGTACTTC	CASSSDRGIRETQYF
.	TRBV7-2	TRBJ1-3	TGTGCCAGCAGCCCTAGTCAGGGAAACACCATATATTTT	CASSPSQGNTIYF
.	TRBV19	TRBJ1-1	TGTGCCAGTCACAGGCCCCAAGACACTGAAGCTTTCTTT	CASHRPQDTEAFF
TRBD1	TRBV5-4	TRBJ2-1	TGTGCCAGCAGCGAAGGACAGGCTTCCTACAATGAGCAGTTCTTC	CASSEGQASYNEQFF
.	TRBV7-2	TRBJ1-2	TGTGCCAGCAGCTCAGGACGGACAGAGTACACTGGCTACACCTTC	CASSSGRTEYTGYTF
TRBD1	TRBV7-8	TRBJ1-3	TGTGCCAGCGGGAACCGGGACAGGACCGCCTCTGGAAACACCATATATTTT	CASGNRDRTASGNTIYF
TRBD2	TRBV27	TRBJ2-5	TGTGCCAGCAGTTTAAGGCGGGGGAACTCAGAGACCCAGTACTTC	CASSLRRGNSETQYF
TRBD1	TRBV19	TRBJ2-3	TGTGCCAGTAGCAAAAAACAGGGGGCAGATACGCAGTATTTT	CASSKKQGADTQYF
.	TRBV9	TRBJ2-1	TGTGCCAGCAGCGCCTCAGGCGCGTTGAACAATGAGCAGTTCTTC	CASSASGALNNEQFF
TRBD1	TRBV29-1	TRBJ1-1	TGCAGCGTGGTCACTCCGGGACAGGTCACTGAAGCTTTCTTT	CSVVTPGQVTEAFF
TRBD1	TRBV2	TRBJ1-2	TGTGCCAGCAGTGAGGCAGGGGGGAACTATGGCTACACCTTC	CASSEAGGNYGYTF
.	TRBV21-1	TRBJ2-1	TGTGCCAGCAGCAAGACAGGGGAAGGTTCGGGTTCCGGCAATGAGCAGTTCTTC	CASSKTGEGSGSGNEQFF
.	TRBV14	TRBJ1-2	TGTGCCAGCAGCGATACAGTGGACTATGGCTACACCTTC	CASSDTVDYGYTF